The rows below give T cell receptor beta chains drawn from one sample of a study of molecular identifiers for immune sequencing clone quantification. TCRdb re-called the PCR reads with MiXCR, one entry per CDR3 protein. The sample records more than 95,000 distinct CDR3 sequences, approximately 24% being singletons. The sample comprised naive CD8+ T cells from blood, with Jurkat cell RNA spiked in. These receptors were collected from a human donor in good health. Some libraries in this study had Jurkat cell RNA spiked in. Both conserved end residues are part of each CDR3. A D gene is named only where the DNA matches it firmly. Not every row has a clone size; where given, it reads once, few, many or a size class.

>few|.|TRBJ2-1|TRBV20-1
CSAPLTATYNEQFF
TGCAGTGCCCCGCTAACGGCTACCTACAATGAGCAGTTCTTC
>few|.|TRBJ2-7|TRBV19
CASSIGRGPYEQYF
TGTGCCAGTAGTATAGGACGGGGGCCCTACGAGCAGTACTTC
>many|.|TRBJ2-7|TRBV27
CASSFSTGDYEQYF
TGTGCCAGCAGTTTCAGTACGGGGGACTACGAGCAGTACTTC
>few|TRBD1|TRBJ2-7|TRBV7-2
CASSFSTGGVVYEQYF
TGTGCCAGCAGCTTCTCTACAGGGGGCGTCGTCTACGAGCAGTACTTC
>many|.|TRBJ2-3|TRBV7-9
CASSPEGHPDTQYF
TGTGCCAGCAGCCCCGAAGGACATCCCGATACGCAGTATTTT
>many|.|TRBJ2-3|TRBV4-1
CASSQVSGGSTDTQYF
TGCGCCAGCAGCCAAGTGTCAGGAGGCAGCACAGATACGCAGTATTTT
>.|TRBD1|TRBJ1-1|TRBV25-1
CASTGRTGGRGSTMNTEAFF
TGTGCCAGCACTGGTCGAACAGGGGGCAGGGGGTCTACTATGAACACTGAAGCTTTCTTT
>many|TRBD1|TRBJ1-5|TRBV28
CASRPRTGRGQPQHF
TGTGCCAGCAGACCCAGGACAGGAAGGGGCCAGCCCCAGCATTTT
>.|TRBD2|TRBJ2-5|TRBV20-1
CSAPFLTSGRVQFQETQYF
TGCAGTGCCCCTTTCCTCACTAGCGGGAGGGTACAATTCCAAGAGACCCAGTACTTC
>many|TRBD1|TRBJ1-1|TRBV6-6
CASWTGGGFEAFF
TGTGCCAGCTGGACAGGGGGCGGATTTGAAGCTTTCTTT
>many|.|TRBJ2-7|TRBV7-6
CASSLAAGHSYEQYF
TGTGCCAGCAGCTTAGCGGCGGGACACTCCTACGAGCAGTACTTC
>many|.|TRBJ2-6|TRBV4-1
CASSQVAAAGANVLTF
TGCGCCAGCAGCCAAGTTGCAGCAGCTGGGGCCAACGTCCTGACTTTC
>.|TRBD1|TRBJ2-6|TRBV27
CASRPGTGYSFVLTF
TGTGCCAGCAGGCCCGGGACAGGGTATTCGTTCGTCCTGACTTTC
>few|TRBD1|TRBJ2-1|TRBV7-2
CASSLKDRTYNEQFF
TGTGCCAGCAGCTTAAAGGACAGGACTTACAATGAGCAGTTCTTC
>few|TRBD2|TRBJ2-1|TRBV19
CASTAGGFSYNEQFF
TGTGCCAGTACTGCGGGAGGCTTCTCCTACAATGAGCAGTTCTTC
>few|.|TRBJ2-2|TRBV27
CASSWSSTGELFF
TGTGCCAGCAGTTGGTCATCCACCGGGGAGCTGTTTTTT
>many|.|TRBJ2-3|TRBV6-6
CASSPPNSDTQYF
TGTGCCAGCAGTCCCCCCAATTCAGATACGCAGTATTTT
>many|.|TRBJ2-7|TRBV6-5
CASSRDTYEQYF
TGTGCCAGCAGTCGGGACACCTACGAGCAGTACTTC
>many|.|TRBJ1-1|TRBV7-9
CASSLDSAIAEAFF
TGTGCCAGCAGCTTAGATTCCGCCATTGCTGAAGCTTTCTTT
>many|TRBD1|TRBJ2-6|TRBV4-3
CASSQVWAGGSGANVLTF
TGCGCCAGCAGCCAAGTCTGGGCAGGGGGCTCTGGGGCCAACGTCCTGACTTTC
>many|.|TRBJ1-1|TRBV10-3
CAISESGGNIAEAFF
TGTGCCATCAGTGAGTCCGGCGGCAACATCGCTGAAGCTTTCTTT
>many|TRBD1|TRBJ2-4|TRBV5-5
CASSSGTGSRAKNIQYF
TGTGCCAGCAGCTCCGGGACAGGGAGCCGAGCCAAAAACATTCAGTACTTC
>.|.|TRBJ2-7|TRBV27
CASSSTAYEQYF
TGTGCCAGCAGTTCGACAGCCTACGAGCAGTACTTC
>few|.|TRBJ2-7|TRBV5-5
CASSLIGVYEQYF
TGTGCCAGCAGCTTGATCGGGGTATACGAGCAGTACTTC
>many|TRBD2|TRBJ2-3|TRBV30
CAWSATSGTDTQYF
TGTGCCTGGAGTGCGACTAGCGGGACAGATACGCAGTATTTT